A single sample is the source of the 26 T cell receptor beta chains below, sequenced in a study of cytomegalovirus exposure and HLA in healthy donors. Amplification used 60 Vbeta primers and 13 Jbeta primers. TCRdb keeps only in-frame clones here, not all; method: immunoSEQ multiplex PCR. Among just over 95,000 clones listed, just under 80% were seen once. The sequencing sample was made of PBMCs. The receptors were gathered from a woman in her forties in good health and CMV-seropositive.

This clone was observed a few times. The CDR3 DNA reads as TGTGCCAGTAATATGCACTCGACAGGGTACCCCTACGAGCAGTACTTC. This sequence encodes CASNMHSTGYPYEQYF. This chain connects TRBV19 to TRBJ2-7; the match to TRBD1 covers 7 bases. Germline CDR1 and CDR2: LNHDA and SQIVND (reference sequence). The CDR3 sequence is 16 residues long. The J segment lost 2 bases and the V segment lost 7 bases, leaving 14 bases of the junction unmatched.

CDR3 sequence (DNA): TGTGCCAGCAGCCTACAGGGGACCTACGAGCAGTACTTC. Its translation: CASSLQGTYEQYF. The J gene is TRBJ2-7, the V gene TRBV7-9; TRBD1 matches 7 bases. Trimming took 5 bases from V and 2 from J; bases not matched to a gene: 3. The CDR3 sequence is 13 residues long. Germline values: CDR1 SEHNR, CDR2 FQNEAQ (reference sequence).

This chain links TRBV19 with TRBJ2-7, with TRBD2 matching over 7 bases. The CDR3 is 13 amino acids. V shed 9 bases, J shed 3 bases, and the junction held 8 bases outside the gene matches. Germline CDR1 is LNHDA and CDR2 is SQIVND (reference sequence). CDR3 residues: CASQPGTNYEQYF. The CDR3 nucleotides read TGTGCCAGCCAGCCCGGGACTAACTACGAGCAGTACTTC.

A word on this clone: One end of the junction does not line up with germline, which may come from a read error. This sample also contains other DNA sequences that code for the same CDR3. V is TRBV5-6 and J is TRBJ1-1, with D possibly matching TRBD1 (5 bases). The V gene's germline CDR1 is SGHDT and CDR2 YYEEEE. CDR3 length: 14 residues. The CDR3 here is CASSLGVSIAEAFF. In DNA form, the CDR3 reads TGCGCCAGCAGCTTAGGGGTCAGCATCGCTGAAGCTTTCTTT.

This clone has only a few counts. The chain couples TRBV6-1 to TRBJ2-1; D not resolved. The ends were cut back, 1 base at V and 5 bases at J, with 9 bases in the middle. Germline V gene lookup returns CDR1 MNHNS and CDR2 SASEGT. CDR3 size: 14 residues. DNA for the CDR3: TGTGCCAGCAGTGAAGGGGTTAGCAACAATGAGCAGTTCTTC. Its protein is CASSEGVSNNEQFF.

The rearrangement links TRBV7-8 to TRBJ2-5, with TRBD2 matching 11 bases. This CDR3 has 16 residues. Germline CDR1 is SGHVS and CDR2 is FQNEAQ. With 5 bases clipped from V and 5 bases from J, the junction kept 10 bases outside the gene matches. CDR3 DNA: TGTGCCAGCAGCAGAGCACTAGCGGGAGTAATTGAGACCCAGTACTTC. Translation gives CASSRALAGVIETQYF. The full variable domain, in which reference TRBV7-8 and TRBJ2-5 provide the parts outside the CDR3, is GAGVSQSPRYKVAKRGQDVALRCDPISGHVSLFWYQQALGQGPEFLTYFQNEAQLDKSGLPSDRFFAERPEGSVSTLKIQRTQQEDSAVYLCASSRALAGVIETQYFGPGTRLLVL.

This chain uses TRBV30 with TRBJ2-5; D not resolved. The end of the DNA aligns better with TRBJ2-7, so the J call may be wrong. Germline values: CDR1 GTSNPN, CDR2 SVGIG (reference sequence). The CDR3 length is 13 residues. CDR3 DNA: TGTGCCTGGAGTAATGGCGACTCCTACGAGCAGTACTTC. This encodes CAWSNGDSYEQYF.

The rearrangement uses TRBV19 and TRBJ2-6; TRBD1 matches 8 bases. With 4 bases clipped from V and 5 bases from J, the junction kept 10 bases outside the gene matches. The CDR3 extends over 17 amino acids. Germline V gene sequence: CDR1 LNHDA, CDR2 SQIVND (reference sequence). This chain's CDR3 is CASSRTGSGRRANVLTF. Written as DNA, the CDR3 is TGTGCCAGTAGTAGGACAGGGTCTGGGCGGAGGGCCAACGTCCTGACTTTC.

This chain uses TRBV5-4 with TRBJ2-5; 9 bases match TRBD2. V lost 2 bases and J lost 5; bases outside the gene matches: 7. Germline V lookup: CDR1 SGHNT, CDR2 YYREEE (reference sequence). The CDR3 length is 15 residues. CDR3 residues: CASSFKLAGAETQYF. The CDR3 DNA sequence: TGTGCCAGCAGCTTCAAGTTAGCGGGAGCGGAGACCCAGTACTTC.

The genes are TRBV13 and TRBJ1-1; D is ambiguous. V lost 4 bases and J 5 bases, leaving 20 bases between the germline ends. The germline gives CDR1 PRHDT, CDR2 FYEKMQ (reference sequence). This CDR3 has 16 residues. DNA for the CDR3: TGTGCCAGCAGCTATACCCTGGCTCGGGGTAAAACTGAAGCTTTCTTT. This sequence encodes CASSYTLARGKTEAFF.

The V call is TRBV10-3, the J call TRBJ2-3; weak D call: TRBD2 (6 bases). CDR1 and CDR2 (germline): ENHRY, SYGVKD. V gave up 6 bases and J gave up 0 bases, with 10 bases separating them. CDR3 size: 14 residues. DNA of the CDR3: TGTGCCATCAGGGACGGGACTAGCACAGATACGCAGTATTTT. Amino acid sequence: CAIRDGTSTDTQYF.

This clone was counted a single time. The chain is built from TRBV6-6 and TRBJ1-5; no definite D call. V dropped 6 bases and J dropped 0 bases, with 9 bases sitting between them. CDR1 and CDR2 (germline): MNHNY, SVGAGI (reference sequence). This CDR3 is 14 amino acids long. This chain's CDR3 is CASRGGNSNQPQHF. The CDR3 bases are TGTGCCAGCAGGGGAGGGAATAGCAATCAGCCCCAGCATTTT.

This chain connects TRBV7-9 to TRBJ2-5; D may be TRBD2 (6 bases). The CDR3 is made up of 13 amino acids. Trimming removed 5 bases at V and 4 bases at J, with 11 bases between. CDR1 and CDR2 (germline): SEHNR, FQNEAQ (reference sequence). CDR3 nucleotide sequence: TGTGCCAGCAGCCCCGGGGGTCCAGAGACCCAGTACTTC. Its protein product is CASSPGGPETQYF. The whole variable domain, remainder taken from reference TRBV7-9 and TRBJ2-5, is DTGVSQNPRHKITKRGQNVTFRCDPISEHNRLYWYRQTLGQGPEFLTYFQNEAQLEKSRLLSDRFSAERPKGSFSTLEIQRTEQGDSAMYLCASSPGGPETQYFGPGTRLLVL.

The chain employs TRBV5-1 and TRBJ2-7; perhaps TRBD1 as D (6 bases). CDR1 and CDR2 from the germline V gene are SGHRS and YFSETQ. The CDR3 sequence is 15 residues long. Trimming took 0 bases from V and 4 from J, leaving 14 bases between them. In DNA form, the CDR3 reads TGCGCCAGCAGCTTGGCCACAGGGAGTTCTTACGAGCAGTACTTC. Protein sequence: CASSLATGSSYEQYF.

The chain joins TRBV7-2 to TRBJ1-1; D is undetermined. The CDR3 length is 13 residues. V was clipped by 2 bases and J by 5 bases, with 9 bases between them. Germline V gene lookup returns CDR1 SGHTA and CDR2 FQGNSA. In DNA form, the CDR3 reads TGTGCCAGCAGCTTACTGCAGATGACTGAAGCTTTCTTT. Its protein is CASSLLQMTEAFF.

This clone was detected a few times. This sequence joins TRBV7-3 and TRBJ2-7, with D perhaps TRBD2 (5 bases). V was pared by 2 bases and J by 7 bases, with 9 bases between. This CDR3 contains 12 residues. Germline-derived CDR1 and CDR2 are SGHTA and FQGTGA. The CDR3 loop reads CASSLDGGEQYF. As DNA, the CDR3 is TGTGCCAGCAGCTTAGACGGCGGGGAGCAGTACTTC. Full variable domain (outside the CDR3, taken from reference TRBV7-3 and TRBJ2-7): GAGVSQTPSNKVTEKGKYVELRCDPISGHTALYWYRQSLGQGPEFLIYFQGTGAADDSGLPNDRFFAVRPEGSVSTLKIQRTERGDSAVYLCASSLDGGEQYFGPGTRLTVT.

This clone was seen only a few times. The chain is built from TRBV5-3 and TRBJ2-1; possibly TRBD2 for D (5 bases). TRBV5-3 is treated as an ORF (open reading frame) with a function not yet certain. CDR3 length: 17 residues. The V end lost 1 base, the J end lost 4 bases, and 18 bases lay between the germline ends. The CDR3 coding sequence is TGTGCCAGAAGCTTGTACCGATTAGGACTTAATTACAATGAGCAGTTCTTC. Encoded protein: CARSLYRLGLNYNEQFF.

This clone was recorded only once. J is TRBJ2-3 and V is TRBV9; D gene uncertain. The CDR3 extends over 15 amino acids. Trimming removed 0 bases from V and 2 bases from J, with 10 bases in between. Germline assignment: CDR1 SGDLS and CDR2 YYNGEE. In DNA form, the CDR3 reads TGTGCCAGCAGCGTAGTTCCCCTAAACACAGATACGCAGTATTTT. Protein sequence: CASSVVPLNTDTQYF.

The chain links TRBV5-6 to TRBJ1-1; 11 nucleotides align to TRBD1. The CDR3 covers 15 residues. Trimming removed 5 bases from V and 4 bases from J; junction bases left unmatched: 7. The V gene's germline CDR1 is SGHDT and CDR2 YYEEEE. Here the CDR3 DNA reads TGTGCCAGCAGTTTTAGGACAGGGGGCGGCACTGAAGCTTTCTTT. This codes for CASSFRTGGGTEAFF. Drawing the rest from reference TRBV5-6 and TRBJ1-1, the complete variable domain is DAGVTQSPTHLIKTRGQQVTLRCSPKSGHDTVSWYQQALGQGPQFIFQYYEEEERQRGNFPDRFSGHQFPNYSSELNVNALLLGDSALYLCASSFRTGGGTEAFFGQGTRLTVV.

This clone was detected only a few times. Germline is not matched at one junction end, which may reflect a read error. The V and J genes are TRBV5-1 and TRBJ2-7; 10 bases are a match to TRBD1. This CDR3 is 14 amino acids long. Looked up from germline, CDR1 is SGHRS and CDR2 is YFSETQ. The CDR3 DNA is TGCGCCAGCAGATTGGACAGGGGGTCGGACGAGCAGTACTTC. Translation gives CASRLDRGSDEQYF.

J is TRBJ2-2 and V is TRBV5-1, with D possibly being TRBD2 (5 bases). The germline V gene encodes CDR1 SGHRS and CDR2 YFSETQ. The CDR3 length is 16 residues. V was pared by 4 bases and J by 1 base, with 14 bases between. The CDR3 nucleotides read TGCGCCAGCAGCCAGTTAGCGTTTGAGAACACCGGGGAGCTGTTTTTT. Its protein product is CASSQLAFENTGELFF.

The rearrangement links TRBV7-6 to TRBJ2-7; D uncertain. This CDR3 comprises 13 residues. Trimming stripped 2 bases from V and 3 bases from J, with 8 bases between. Germline CDR1 is SGHVS and CDR2 is FNYEAQ. The chain's CDR3 is CASSLQDNYEQYF. The CDR3 region has the DNA TGTGCCAGCAGCTTACAGGATAACTACGAGCAGTACTTC.

The chain couples TRBV27 to TRBJ2-5; 9 bases match TRBD1. The CDR3 runs 12 residues. V was pared by 6 bases and J by 8 bases, with 4 bases of the junction left unmatched. Germline-derived CDR1 and CDR2 are MNHEY and SMNVEV (reference sequence). CDR3 region: CASRGQGLTQYF. CDR3 bases: TGTGCCAGCAGGGGACAGGGCTTAACCCAGTACTTC.

This chain links TRBV5-5 with TRBJ1-1; 8 bases are shared with TRBD1. The CDR3 loop spans 15 amino acids. The V gene's germline CDR1 is SGHKS and CDR2 YYEKEE (reference sequence). V shed 0 bases, J shed 2 bases, and the junction held 3 bases outside the gene matches. The CDR3 spells CASSLGGTGNTEAFF. The CDR3 coding sequence is TGTGCCAGCAGCTTGGGGGGGACAGGCAACACTGAAGCTTTCTTT. Supplemented by reference TRBV5-5 and TRBJ1-1, the full variable domain reads DAGVTQSPTHLIKTRGQQVTLRCSPISGHKSVSWYQQVLGQGPQFIFQYYEKEERGRGNFPDRFSARQFPNYSSELNVNALLLGDSALYLCASSLGGTGNTEAFFGQGTRLTVV.

There are a few counts of this clone. This CDR3 is CSVDGRDTGELFF. In DNA form, the CDR3 reads TGCAGCGTTGACGGGAGAGACACCGGGGAGCTGTTTTTT. The V and J genes are TRBV29-1 and TRBJ2-2; tentative D call: TRBD2 (6 bases). Trimming took off 3 bases at V and 3 bases at J, with 8 bases between the two ends. Germline V gene lookup returns CDR1 SQVTM and CDR2 ANQGSEA. This CDR3 contains 13 residues.

The CDR3 loop reads CAWSGVAGNTGELFF. As DNA, the CDR3 is TGTGCCTGGAGTGGGGTAGCGGGGAACACCGGGGAGCTGTTTTTT. The chain has TRBV30 and TRBJ2-2, with 7 bases aligning to TRBD2. The CDR3 runs 15 residues. Germline trimming cut 1 base from V and 1 base from J; bases unmatched to any gene: 3. CDR1 and CDR2 from the germline V gene are GTSNPN and SVGIG (reference sequence).